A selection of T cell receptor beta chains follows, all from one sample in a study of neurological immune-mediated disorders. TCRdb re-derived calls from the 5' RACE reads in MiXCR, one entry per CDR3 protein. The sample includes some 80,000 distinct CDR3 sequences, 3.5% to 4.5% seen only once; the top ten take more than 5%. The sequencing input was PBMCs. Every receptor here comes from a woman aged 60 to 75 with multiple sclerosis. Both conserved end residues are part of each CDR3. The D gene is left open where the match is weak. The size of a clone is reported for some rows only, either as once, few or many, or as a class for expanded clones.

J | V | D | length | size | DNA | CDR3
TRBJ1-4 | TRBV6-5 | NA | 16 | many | TGTGCCAGCAGCCGACTATCCGGGGGGCTGGGAGAAAAACTGTTTTTT | CASSRLSGGLGEKLFF
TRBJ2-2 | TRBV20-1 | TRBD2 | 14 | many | TGCAGTGCTGTCGGGACTAGCTACACCGGGGAGCTGTTTTTT | CSAVGTSYTGELFF
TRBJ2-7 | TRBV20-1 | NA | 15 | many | TGCAGTGCTCGTTTCACAGGCCGCCAACCCTACGAGCAGTACTTC | CSARFTGRQPYEQYF
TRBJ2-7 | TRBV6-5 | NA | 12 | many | TGTGCCAGCGGGGGAAACAGCCGGGAGCAGTACTTC | CASGGNSREQYF
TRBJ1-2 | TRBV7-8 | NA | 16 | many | TGTGCCAGCAGCTTTTCCAGGGGCTTTACTAACTATGGCTACACCTTC | CASSFSRGFTNYGYTF
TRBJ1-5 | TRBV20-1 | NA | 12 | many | TGCAGTGCCGAAGACCCTGATCAGCCCCAGCATTTT | CSAEDPDQPQHF
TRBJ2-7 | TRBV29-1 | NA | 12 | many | TGCAGCACAAAACAGGGAACCTACGAGCAGTACTTC | CSTKQGTYEQYF
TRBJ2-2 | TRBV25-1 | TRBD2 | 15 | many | TGTGCCAGCAGTGACCCGGGGACTAGCGCCGGGGAGCTGTTTTTT | CASSDPGTSAGELFF
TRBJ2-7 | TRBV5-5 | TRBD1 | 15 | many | TGTGCCAGCAGCTCGGCGGGGACAGGGAGGAACGAGCAGTACTTC | CASSSAGTGRNEQYF
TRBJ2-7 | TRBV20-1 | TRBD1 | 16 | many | TGCAGTGCTAGAGATGTGGTTAGGACAGGTGCCTACGAGCAGTACTTC | CSARDVVRTGAYEQYF
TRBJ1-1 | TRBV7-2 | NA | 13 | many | TGTGCCAGCACCCCCGAGGGGACCCATGCAGCTTTCTTT | CASTPEGTHAAFF
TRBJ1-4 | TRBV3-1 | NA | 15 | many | TGTGCCAGCAGCCCAGAGGGAACGAAGGGTGAAAAACTGTTTTTT | CASSPEGTKGEKLFF
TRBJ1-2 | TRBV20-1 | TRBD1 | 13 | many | TGCAGTGCTTCCGACAGGGGGATCGGTGGCTACACCTTC | CSASDRGIGGYTF
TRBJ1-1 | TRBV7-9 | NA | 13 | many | TGTGCCAGCAGCTTAGAGGTTAGCGCTGAAGCTTTCTTT | CASSLEVSAEAFF
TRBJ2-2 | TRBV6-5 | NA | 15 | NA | TGTGCCAGCAGTTACTCGACGGGGAACACAGGGAAGCTGTTTTTT | CASSYSTGNTGKLFF
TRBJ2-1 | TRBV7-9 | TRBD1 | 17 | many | TGTGCCAGCAGCTCGAACGGACAGGGGCACTCCTACAATGAGCAGTTCTTC | CASSSNGQGHSYNEQFF
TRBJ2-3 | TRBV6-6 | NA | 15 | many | TGTGCCAGCAGTTACGGGGCACAGGGTGGAGATACGCAGTATTTT | CASSYGAQGGDTQYF
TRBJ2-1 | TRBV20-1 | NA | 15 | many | TGCAGTGCTAACCCCCGGGATCCTTTTTCGTGGGAGCAGTTCTTC | CSANPRDPFSWEQFF
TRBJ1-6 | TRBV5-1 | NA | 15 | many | TGCGCCAGCAGCTTGGAGGGCTTAGGTAATTCACCCCTCCACTTT | CASSLEGLGNSPLHF
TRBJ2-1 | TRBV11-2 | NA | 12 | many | TGTGCCAGCAACTTACACAGGGTCGAGCAGTTCTTC | CASNLHRVEQFF
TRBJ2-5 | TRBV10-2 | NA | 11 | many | TGCGCCAGCATGGGGGCAGAGACCCAGTACTTC | CASMGAETQYF
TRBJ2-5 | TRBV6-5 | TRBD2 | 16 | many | TGTGCCAGCAGGTTGCTAGCGGGGGGTAAGAGAGAGACCCAGTACTTC | CASRLLAGGKRETQYF
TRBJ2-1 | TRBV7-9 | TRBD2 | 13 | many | TGTGCCAGCGGAATAGCGGGGGGCAATGAGCAGTTCTTC | CASGIAGGNEQFF
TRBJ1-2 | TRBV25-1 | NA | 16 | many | TGTGCCAGCAGTAGGTCGGCAGGGGCATGGTACTATGGCTACACCTTC | CASSRSAGAWYYGYTF
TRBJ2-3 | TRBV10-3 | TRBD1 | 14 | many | TGTGCCATTCGACAGGGGGCTAGCACAGATACGCAGTATTTT | CAIRQGASTDTQYF
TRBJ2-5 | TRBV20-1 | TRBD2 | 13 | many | TGCAGTGCTCAAGCGGGGGGAGTAGAGACCCAGTACTTC | CSAQAGGVETQYF
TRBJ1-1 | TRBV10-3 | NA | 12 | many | TGTGCCATCAGTGCAGCCTGGGGTGAAGCTTTCTTT | CAISAAWGEAFF
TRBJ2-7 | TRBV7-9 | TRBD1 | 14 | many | TGTGCCAGCAGCCGGACAGGGGTTTCCTACGAGCAGTACTTC | CASSRTGVSYEQYF
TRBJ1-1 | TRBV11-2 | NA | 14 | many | TGTGCCAGCAGCTCCAGGGGTGGGAACACTGAAGCTTTCTTT | CASSSRGGNTEAFF
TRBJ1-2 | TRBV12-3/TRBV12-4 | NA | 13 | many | TGTGCCAGCAGTTCGGGGGCACCTAGTGGCTACACCTTC | CASSSGAPSGYTF
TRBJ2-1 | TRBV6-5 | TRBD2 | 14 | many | TGTGCCAGCAGTCGTCCGGGACTACCGAATGAGCAGTTCTTC | CASSRPGLPNEQFF
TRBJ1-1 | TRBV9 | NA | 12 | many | TGTGCCAGCAGCGTCGACATAGCTGAAGCTTTCTTT | CASSVDIAEAFF
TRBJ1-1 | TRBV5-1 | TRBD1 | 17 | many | TGCGCCAGCAGCTTGGTCCCCACAGGGGCCTTGAACACTGAAGCTTTCTTT | CASSLVPTGALNTEAFF
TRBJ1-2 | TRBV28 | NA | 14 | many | TGTGCCAGCAGTTTGAAAGGGCTGCGCTATGGCTACACCTTC | CASSLKGLRYGYTF
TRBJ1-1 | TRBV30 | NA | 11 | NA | TGTGCCTGGAGTGACAGGGTGTCGGCTTTCTTT | CAWSDRVSAFF
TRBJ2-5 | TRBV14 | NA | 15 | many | TGTGCCAGCAGCCAAGAACCGGGCCGGTGGGAGACCCAGTACTTC | CASSQEPGRWETQYF
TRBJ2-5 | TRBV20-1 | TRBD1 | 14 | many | TGCAGTGCGCAACTCGGGACAGCACAAGAGACCCAGTACTTC | CSAQLGTAQETQYF
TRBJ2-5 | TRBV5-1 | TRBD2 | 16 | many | TGCGCCAGCAGCCCGGGGGCTAGCGGGGGATCGGAGACCCAGTACTTC | CASSPGASGGSETQYF
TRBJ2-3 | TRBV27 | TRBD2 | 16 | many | TGTGCCAGCAGTTTCTTTCTAGCGGGGGGGCCGAATACGCAGTATTTT | CASSFFLAGGPNTQYF
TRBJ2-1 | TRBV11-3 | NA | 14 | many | TGTGCCAGCAAGGCGGGGCCCTCGGGGGATGAGCAGTTCTTC | CASKAGPSGDEQFF
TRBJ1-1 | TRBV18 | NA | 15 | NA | TGTGCCAGCTCACTATCACAGGGAAGAGGCACTGAAGCTTTCTTT | CASSLSQGRGTEAFF
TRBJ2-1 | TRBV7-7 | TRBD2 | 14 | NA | TGTGCTAGTGCACTTAGCGGGGGGCCCAATGAGCAGTTCTTC | CASALSGGPNEQFF
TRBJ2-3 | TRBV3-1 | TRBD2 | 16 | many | TGTGCCAGCAGCGCTAGGGGTGGGGGGGTCACGAATACGCAGTATTTT | CASSARGGGVTNTQYF
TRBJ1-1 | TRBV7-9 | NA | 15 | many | TGTGCCAGCAGCTTCGCCGGGACGGGAGACACTGAAGCTTTCTTT | CASSFAGTGDTEAFF
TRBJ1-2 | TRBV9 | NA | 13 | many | TGTGCCAGCAGCGTCGGAATACTCTATGGCTACACCTTC | CASSVGILYGYTF
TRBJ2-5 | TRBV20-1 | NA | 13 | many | TGCAGTGTACCGGCTGGGGGGCTAGAGACCCAGTACTTC | CSVPAGGLETQYF
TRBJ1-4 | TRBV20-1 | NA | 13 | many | TGCAGTGCTAGAAAACAGGTCGGCGAAAAACTGTTTTTT | CSARKQVGEKLFF
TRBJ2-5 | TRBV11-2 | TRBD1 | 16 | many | TGTGCCAGCAGCTCCTTGACAGGGAAGTACCAAGAGACCCAGTACTTC | CASSSLTGKYQETQYF
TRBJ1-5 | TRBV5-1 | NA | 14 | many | TGCGCCAGCAGCTTGCACGGGGGGACGGAGCCCCAGCATTTT | CASSLHGGTEPQHF
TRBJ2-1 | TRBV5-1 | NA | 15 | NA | TGCGCCAGCAGCTTGGGACGCCTACGCTACAATGAGCAGTTCTTC | CASSLGRLRYNEQFF
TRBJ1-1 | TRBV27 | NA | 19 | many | TGTGCCAGCAGTTTTTTAAGAGGCGGGGGTAAGGGTCTGAACACTGAAGCTTTCTTT | CASSFLRGGGKGLNTEAFF
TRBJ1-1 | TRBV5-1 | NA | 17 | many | TGCGCCAGCAGCTTGGCTAGGCCAGGGGCCACGGGCACTGAAGCTTTCTTT | CASSLARPGATGTEAFF
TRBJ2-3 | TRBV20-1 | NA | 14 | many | TGCAGTGCTAGATACGGGAACTCTGGAGATACGCAGTATTTT | CSARYGNSGDTQYF
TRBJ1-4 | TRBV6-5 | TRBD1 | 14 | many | TGTGCCACCGGATGGACAGGGGTTAATGAAAAACTGTTTTTT | CATGWTGVNEKLFF
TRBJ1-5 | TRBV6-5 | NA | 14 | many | TGTGCCAGCAGTCCCGCTTTGGCATATCAGCCCCAGCATTTT | CASSPALAYQPQHF
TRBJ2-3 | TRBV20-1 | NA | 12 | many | TGCAGTGGTATGGCGGGGAGGGATACGCAGTATTTT | CSGMAGRDTQYF
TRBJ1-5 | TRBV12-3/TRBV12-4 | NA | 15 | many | TGTGCCAGCAGTTTAATGCCAGGGATCAATCAGCCCCAGCATTTT | CASSLMPGINQPQHF
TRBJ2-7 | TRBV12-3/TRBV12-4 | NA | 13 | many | TGTGCCAGCAGTTTAGAAATCCAATACGAGCAGTACTTC | CASSLEIQYEQYF
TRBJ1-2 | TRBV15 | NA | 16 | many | TGTGCCACCAGCAGAGATTTAGGGGGGGTTCCTTATGGCTACACCTTC | CATSRDLGGVPYGYTF